This record covers a single TCR beta chain. What it recognizes is unknown. These data are taken from a study of chemoradiotherapy in HPV16-positive cancers. General observations from the study: Candidate HPV-specific clones and E7-related TCR motifs grew in tumor during treatment.

This table comes from immunoSEQ multiplex PCR, and its TCRdb copy is limited to in-frame clones, with some not included. The data contain more than 8,000 clones, around 82% of them singletons. The CDR3 extends over 15 amino acids. Sampling was done from a patient who underwent chemoradiotherapy. This chain links TRBV7-5 with TRBJ2-1; the table assigns TRBD2, which was not confirmed against the DNA. TRBV7-5 is labeled a pseudogene. The sequence came from a human donor with HPV-associated anogenital cancer. The CDR3 is CARSFMLAGYNEQFF. The DNA of the CDR3 is TGTGCCAGAAGCTTTATGCTAGCGGGGTACAATGAGCAGTTCTTC.